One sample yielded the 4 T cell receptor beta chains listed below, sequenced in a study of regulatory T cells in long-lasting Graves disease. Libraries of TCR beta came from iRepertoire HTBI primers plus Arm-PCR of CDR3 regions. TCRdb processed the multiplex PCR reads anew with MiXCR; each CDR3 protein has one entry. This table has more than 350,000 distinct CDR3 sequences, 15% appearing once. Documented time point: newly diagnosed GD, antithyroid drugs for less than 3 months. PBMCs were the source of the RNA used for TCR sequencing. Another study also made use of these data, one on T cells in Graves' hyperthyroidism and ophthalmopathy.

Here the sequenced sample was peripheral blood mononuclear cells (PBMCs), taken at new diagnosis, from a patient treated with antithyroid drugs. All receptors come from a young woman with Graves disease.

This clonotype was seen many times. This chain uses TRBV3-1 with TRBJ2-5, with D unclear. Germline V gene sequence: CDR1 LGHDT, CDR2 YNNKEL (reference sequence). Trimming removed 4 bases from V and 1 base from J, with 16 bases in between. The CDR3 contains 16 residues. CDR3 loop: CASSPRMAEPQETQYF. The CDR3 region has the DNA TGTGCCAGCAGCCCTAGAATGGCGGAACCCCAAGAGACCCAGTACTTC.

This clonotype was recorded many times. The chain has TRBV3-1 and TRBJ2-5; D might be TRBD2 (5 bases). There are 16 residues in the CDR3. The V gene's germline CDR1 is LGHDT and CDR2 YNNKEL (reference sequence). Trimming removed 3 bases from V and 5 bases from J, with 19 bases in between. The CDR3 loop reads CASSHMGSGGGETQYF. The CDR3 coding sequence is TGTGCCAGCAGCCACATGGGGAGCGGAGGTGGGGAGACCCAGTACTTC.

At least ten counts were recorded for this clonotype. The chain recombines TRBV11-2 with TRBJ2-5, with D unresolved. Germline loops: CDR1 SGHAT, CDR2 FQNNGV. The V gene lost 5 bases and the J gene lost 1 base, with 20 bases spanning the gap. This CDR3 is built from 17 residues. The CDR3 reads CASSPRETRARQETQYF. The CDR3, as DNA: TGTGCCAGCAGCCCCCGTGAGACCCGGGCGCGCCAAGAGACCCAGTACTTC.

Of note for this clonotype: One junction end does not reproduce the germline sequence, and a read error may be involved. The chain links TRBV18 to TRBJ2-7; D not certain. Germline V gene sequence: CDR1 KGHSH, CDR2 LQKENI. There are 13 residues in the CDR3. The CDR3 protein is CASVRPDGYEQHF. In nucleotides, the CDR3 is TGTGCCAGCGTACGCCCGGACGGGTACGAGCAGCACTTC.